These 16 T cell receptor beta chains were sequenced from one sample in a study of blood T cell repertoires in COVID-19. Assay used: immunoSEQ multiplex PCR; TCRdb lists only in-frame clones, some missing. The sample yields some 250,000 clones, approximately 84% seen once. The sequenced sample was PBMCs or T cells enriched from blood (not recorded which). All receptors come from a man aged 18 to 35 who had recovered from COVID-19.

V usage is TRBV18 and J usage is TRBJ1-3; D perhaps matches TRBD1 (6 bases). In germline, CDR1 is KGHSH, CDR2 LQKENI. The CDR3 spans 19 residues. V lost 3 bases and J 2 bases, leaving 23 bases between the germline ends. CDR3 loop: CASSPLFDPGHTTGNTIYF. DNA for the CDR3: TGTGCCAGCTCACCCCTTTTCGACCCGGGACATACAACTGGAAACACCATATATTTT.

V and J are TRBV5-1 and TRBJ2-3, with 11 bases fitting TRBD2. Germline V gene lookup returns CDR1 SGHRS and CDR2 YFSETQ. This CDR3 spans 16 amino acids. V shed 4 bases and J 4 bases; nucleotides not matched to a gene: 8. The CDR3 bases are TGCGCCAGCAGCCCGCTAGCGGGAGGAGTTCCAGATACGCAGTATTTT. Amino acid sequence: CASSPLAGGVPDTQYF.

This chain joins TRBV6-5 and TRBJ2-7, with 11 positions matching TRBD2. CDR3 length equals 15 residues. Per germline, CDR1 MNHEY and CDR2 SVGAGI. V was pared by 6 bases and J by 4 bases, with 8 bases of the junction left unmatched. Written as DNA, the CDR3 is TGTGCCAGCAGCCGGACTAGCGGGCTTCCTTACGAGCAGTACTTC. It codes for CASSRTSGLPYEQYF.

V gene TRBV5-5 combines with J gene TRBJ1-5; D is perhaps TRBD1 (5 bases). Germline CDR1 is SGHKS and CDR2 is YYEKEE (reference sequence). This CDR3 has 16 amino acids. V lost 1 base and J 0 bases, leaving 11 bases between the germline ends. CDR3 sequence: CASSLLGPNSNQPQHF. In DNA, the CDR3 is TGTGCCAGCAGCTTGTTGGGGCCGAATAGCAATCAGCCCCAGCATTTT. The variable domain in full, with the rest retrieved from reference TRBV5-5 and TRBJ1-5, is DAGVTQSPTHLIKTRGQQVTLRCSPISGHKSVSWYQQVLGQGPQFIFQYYEKEERGRGNFPDRFSARQFPNYSSELNVNALLLGDSALYLCASSLLGPNSNQPQHFGDGTRLSIL.

This clone has a single count. The V and J genes are TRBV19 and TRBJ1-2, with D maybe TRBD1 (6 bases). There are 15 residues in the CDR3. Germline CDR1 LNHDA, CDR2 SQIVND (reference sequence). V lost 3 bases and J 3 bases, leaving 14 bases between the germline ends. CDR3 sequence reads: CASSMDTGIYYGYTF. The CDR3, as DNA: TGTGCCAGTAGTATGGACACAGGGATTTACTATGGCTACACCTTC.

This clone was observed a handful of times. The chain recombines TRBV18 with TRBJ2-3; tentatively, D is TRBD1 (5 bases). CDR3 length: 16 residues. V lost 2 bases and J lost 0, with 12 bases in between. In germline, CDR1 is KGHSH, CDR2 LQKENI. CDR3 in amino acids: CASSPYKGASTDTQYF. The CDR3 region has the DNA TGTGCCAGCTCACCATATAAAGGGGCTAGCACAGATACGCAGTATTTT.

The chain links TRBV29-1 to TRBJ1-2; D ambiguous. This CDR3 comprises 12 residues. CDR1 SQVTM and CDR2 ANQGSEA come from the germline V gene. Trimming pared 6 bases from V and 4 bases from J, leaving 12 bases between. The CDR3 protein is CSVEQPGYGYTF. CDR3 coding DNA: TGCAGCGTGGAACAGCCGGGCTATGGCTACACCTTC. Full variable domain (missing parts from reference TRBV29-1 and TRBJ1-2): SAVISQKPSRDICQRGTSLTIQCQVDSQVTMMFWYRQQPGQSLTLIATANQGSEATYESGFVIDKFPISRPNLTFSTLTVSNMSPEDSSIYLCSVEQPGYGYTFGSGTRLTVV.

The rearrangement links TRBV3-1 (or the pseudogene TRBV3-2) to TRBJ2-1; 7 positions agree with TRBD2. V gave up 7 bases and J gave up 5 bases; unmatched junction bases: 14. Germline lookup yields CDR1 LGHDT and CDR2 YNNKEL (reference sequence). The CDR3 runs to 16 residues. In nucleotides, the CDR3 is TGTGCCAGCACTCGGATAGGCGGGAGTCTGAACAATGAGCAGTTCTTC. As protein: CASTRIGGSLNNEQFF.

V usage is TRBV28 and J usage is TRBJ1-1, with 8 bases fitting TRBD1. Germline CDR1 reads MDHEN; CDR2 reads SYDVKM. The CDR3 is 12 amino acids. The junction had 5 bases not matched to a gene; V was cut back by 6 bases and J by 8 bases. CDR3 in DNA: TGTGCCAGCAGAACAGGGGGGGCGGAAGCTTTCTTT. This encodes CASRTGGAEAFF.

The V call is TRBV6-5, the J call TRBJ1-5; D is uncertain. This CDR3 comprises 14 residues. The germline V gene has CDR1 MNHEY and CDR2 SVGAGI. V lost 0 bases to trimming and J lost 5 bases, with 8 bases between them. CDR3 amino acids: CASSYSIEYQPQHF. As DNA, the CDR3 is TGTGCCAGCAGTTACTCGATAGAATATCAGCCCCAGCATTTT.

A few counts support this clone. V usage is TRBV3-1 (or the pseudogene TRBV3-2) and J usage is TRBJ2-7; D not resolved. Between the trimmed V and J ends, which lost 4 bases and 5 bases, there was a span of 15 bases. The CDR3 consists of 14 residues. CDR1 is LGHDT, CDR2 YNNKEL, per germline (reference sequence). The CDR3 is CASSLRTNVHEQYF. As DNA, the CDR3 is TGTGCCAGCAGCCTCAGAACGAACGTCCACGAGCAGTACTTC.

The DNA of the CDR3 is TGTGCCTGGAGAGACCCTAGCGGGAGTGTGAACGAGCAGTACTTC. Translated, it gives CAWRDPSGSVNEQYF. The rearrangement links TRBV30 to TRBJ2-7; 10 bases are a match to TRBD2. The CDR3 length is 15 residues. The germline CDR1 and CDR2 sequences are GTSNPN and SVGIG (reference sequence). V shed 3 bases, J shed 5 bases, and the junction held 10 bases outside the gene matches.

This clone has a single count. The gene calls are TRBV6-5 and TRBJ2-7, with 9 bases matching TRBD1. CDR1 is MNHEY and CDR2 is SVGAGI in the germline V gene. V shed 4 bases and J 7 bases; nucleotides not matched to a gene: 8. This CDR3 contains 14 residues. DNA for the CDR3: TGTGCCAGCAGTTCCCGGACAGGGGTGAATGAGCAGTACTTC. This translates into CASSSRTGVNEQYF.

The chain is built from TRBV4-1 and TRBJ2-1; D gene uncertain. Trimming took 6 bases from V and 5 from J, leaving 5 bases between them. The CDR3 has 11 residues. Germline V gene sequence: CDR1 MGHRA, CDR2 YSYEKL. The CDR3 is CASSRDNEQFF. The CDR3 DNA is TGCGCCAGCAGTCGAGACAATGAGCAGTTCTTC.

This clone has just a few counts. The V and J genes are TRBV10-2 and TRBJ1-1; tentatively, D is TRBD1 (5 bases). The CDR3 length is 15 residues. Trimming took 2 bases from V and 5 from J, leaving 15 bases between them. Germline V gene lookup returns CDR1 WSHSY and CDR2 SAAADI. CDR3 sequence (DNA): TGCGCCAGCAGTGAGACAGGAAAGGGAGGTACTGAAGCTTTCTTT. This translates into CASSETGKGGTEAFF.

The chain carries TRBV28 and TRBJ1-5; the D gene is possibly TRBD1 (5 bases). CDR1 and CDR2 (germline): MDHEN, SYDVKM. There are 14 residues in the CDR3. Trimming cost V 3 bases and J 1 base, with 7 bases left between them. Here the CDR3 reads CASSFGGSNQPQHF. The CDR3 region has the DNA TGTGCCAGCAGTTTCGGGGGGAGCAATCAGCCCCAGCATTTT.